The T cell receptor (beta chain) described here comes from a study of shared clonotypes between healthy human individuals. This clone was observed a handful of times. The V gene end was trimmed by 4 bases and the J gene end by 0 bases; junction bases not matched to a gene: 1. CDR1 is SGDLS and CDR2 is YYNGEE in the germline V gene. The CDR3 covers 15 residues. Assay: immunoSEQ multiplex PCR; the TCRdb copy retains only in-frame clones and omits some. Here the sample spans roughly 450,000 clones, about four fifths being singletons. V is TRBV9 and J is TRBJ2-6, with TRBD1 identical over 7 bases. The clonotype originates from a woman aged 40 to 49 in good health. Some clones in this sample may be carry-over from other donors' samples. The sequenced sample consisted of PBMCs. Written as DNA, the CDR3 is TGTGCCAGCAGCAACAGGGGCTCTGGGGCCAACGTCCTGACTTTC. This encodes CASSNRGSGANVLTF. The variable domain in full, with the rest retrieved from reference TRBV9 and TRBJ2-6, is DSGVTQTPKHLITATGQRVTLRCSPRSGDLSVYWYQQSLDQGLQFLIQYYNGEERAKGNILERFSAQQFPDLHSELNLSSLELGDSALYFCASSNRGSGANVLTFGAGSRLTVL.